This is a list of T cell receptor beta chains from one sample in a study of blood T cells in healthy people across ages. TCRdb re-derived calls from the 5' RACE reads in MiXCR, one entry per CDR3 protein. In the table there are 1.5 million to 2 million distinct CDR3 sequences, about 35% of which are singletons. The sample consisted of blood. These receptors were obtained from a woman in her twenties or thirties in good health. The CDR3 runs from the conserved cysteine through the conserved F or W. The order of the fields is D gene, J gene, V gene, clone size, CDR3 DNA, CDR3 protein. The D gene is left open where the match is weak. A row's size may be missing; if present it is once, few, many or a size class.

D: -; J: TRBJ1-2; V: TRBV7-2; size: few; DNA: TGTGCCAGCAGCGCTAATGAGCACTATGGCTACACCTTC; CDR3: CASSANEHYGYTF
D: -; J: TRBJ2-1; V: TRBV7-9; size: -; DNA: TGTGCCAGCAGCTTAGCGAGACTGGAGCAGGAGCAGTTCTTC; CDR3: CASSLARLEQEQFF
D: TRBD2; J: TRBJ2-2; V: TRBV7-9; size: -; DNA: TGTGCCAGCAGCGGGGGACTAGCGGGGGGACGTGCCGGGGAGCTGTTTTTT; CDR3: CASSGGLAGGRAGELFF
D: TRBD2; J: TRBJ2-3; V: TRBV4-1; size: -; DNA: TGCGCCAGCAGCCTACAGCACACTAGCGGGAGCCCAGATACGCAGTATTTT; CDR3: CASSLQHTSGSPDTQYF
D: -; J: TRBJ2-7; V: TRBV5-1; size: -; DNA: TGCGCCAGCAGCTTGGAATCGGATTACGAGCAGTACTTC; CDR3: CASSLESDYEQYF
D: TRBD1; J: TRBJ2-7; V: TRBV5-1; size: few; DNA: TGCGCCAGCAGCTTGACTCTGACAGGGGGCGGCGACGAGCAGTACTTC; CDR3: CASSLTLTGGGDEQYF
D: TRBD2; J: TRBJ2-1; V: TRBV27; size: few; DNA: TGTGCCAGCACATGGACTAGCTCGAGCTCCTACAATGAGCAGTTCTTC; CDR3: CASTWTSSSSYNEQFF
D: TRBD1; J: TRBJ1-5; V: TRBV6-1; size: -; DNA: TGTGCCAGCAGACAAACAGGGGGCAGTTATCAGCCCCAGCATTTT; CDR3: CASRQTGGSYQPQHF
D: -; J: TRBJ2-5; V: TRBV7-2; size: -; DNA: TGTGCCAGCAGTCGGTCGGCTGGAGAGACCCAGTACTTC; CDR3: CASSRSAGETQYF
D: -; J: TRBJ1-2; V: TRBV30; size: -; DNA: TGTGCCTGGAGTGTACCCGGGGGTGGCTATGGCTACACCTTC; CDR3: CAWSVPGGGYGYTF
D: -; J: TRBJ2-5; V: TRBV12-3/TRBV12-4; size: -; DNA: TGTGCCAGCACCATAGGGGGAGATGAGACCCAGTACTTC; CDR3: CASTIGGDETQYF
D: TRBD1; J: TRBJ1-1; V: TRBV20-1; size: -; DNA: TGCAGTGCTAGCAAAGGGGGCGGAGGGGTATCGAACACTGAAGCTTTCTTT; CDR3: CSASKGGGGVSNTEAFF
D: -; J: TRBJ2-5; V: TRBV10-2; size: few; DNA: TGCGCCAGCAGCCCGGACGAGGCGACCCAGTACTTC; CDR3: CASSPDEATQYF
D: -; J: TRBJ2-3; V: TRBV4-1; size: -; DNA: TGCGCCAGCAGCCCAACTACAGGGACAGATACGCAGTATTTT; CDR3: CASSPTTGTDTQYF
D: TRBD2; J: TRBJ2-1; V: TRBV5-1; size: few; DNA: TGCGCCAGCAGCTTGGTTATTTGGGCGGGGGAAGGCAATGAGCAGTTCTTC; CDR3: CASSLVIWAGEGNEQFF
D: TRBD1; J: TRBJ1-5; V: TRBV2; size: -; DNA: TGTGCCAGCAGTGAAGGAGAGGGGGCGAGAAATCAGCCCCAGCATTTT; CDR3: CASSEGEGARNQPQHF
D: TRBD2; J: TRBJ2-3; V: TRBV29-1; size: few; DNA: TGCAGCGTCCTCCTAGCGGGAGCCTACGAAAGTACAGATACGCAGTATTTT; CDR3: CSVLLAGAYESTDTQYF
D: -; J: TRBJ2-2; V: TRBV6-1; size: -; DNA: TGTGCCATCTGGAACGGAACTAGTAGGTGGACCGGGGAGCTGTTTTTT; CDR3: CAIWNGTSRWTGELFF
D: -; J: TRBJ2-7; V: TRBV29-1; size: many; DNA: TGCAGCGTTGCCGGCGGTCCGGTCGACGAGCAGTACTTC; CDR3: CSVAGGPVDEQYF
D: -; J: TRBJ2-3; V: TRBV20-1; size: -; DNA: TGCAGCGCTAGAGGGGCGGGTCCCCAGCCGGATACGCAGTATTTT; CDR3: CSARGAGPQPDTQYF
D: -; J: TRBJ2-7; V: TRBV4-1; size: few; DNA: TGCGCCAGCAGCCAAGTGCCTCTAGCGCCGTCCTACGAGCAGTACTTC; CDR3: CASSQVPLAPSYEQYF
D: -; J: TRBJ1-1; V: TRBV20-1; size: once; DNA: TGCAGTGCTTGGAATAGTAGGGCAGGGGAGTCGGAAGCTTTCTTT; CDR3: CSAWNSRAGESEAFF
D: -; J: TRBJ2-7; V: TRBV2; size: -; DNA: TGTGCCAGCAGTGAAAGGTCAACTACATCCTACGAGCAGTACTTC; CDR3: CASSERSTTSYEQYF
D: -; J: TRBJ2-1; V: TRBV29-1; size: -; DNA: TGCAGCGTCGGGTCGTCTAGTGCCGATGAGCAGTTCTTC; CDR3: CSVGSSSADEQFF
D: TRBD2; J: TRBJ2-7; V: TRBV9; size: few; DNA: TGTGCCAGCAGCGTCGCGGGGGGGACCGAGCAGTACTTC; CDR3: CASSVAGGTEQYF
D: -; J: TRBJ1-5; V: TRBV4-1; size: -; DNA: TGCGCCAGCAGCCAAGATCCGGCGGGCAATCAGCCCCAGCATTTT; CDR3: CASSQDPAGNQPQHF
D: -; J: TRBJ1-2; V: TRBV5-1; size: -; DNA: TGCGCCAGCAGCTTTAGACCAGGGTTAGCTAACTATGGCTACACCTTC; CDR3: CASSFRPGLANYGYTF
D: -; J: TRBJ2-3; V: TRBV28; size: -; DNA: TGTGCCAGCAGTCTCCACGGACGGGAAGATACGCAGTATTTT; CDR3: CASSLHGREDTQYF
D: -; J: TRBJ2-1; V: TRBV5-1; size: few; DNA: TGCGCCAGCAGCTTGTACCCGCGCGGATACAATGAGCAGTTCTTC; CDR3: CASSLYPRGYNEQFF
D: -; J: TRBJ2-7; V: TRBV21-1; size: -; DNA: TGTGCCAGCAGCCTGAGAGGGTCGGGAGGTCAACTTTACGAGCAGTACTTC; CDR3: CASSLRGSGGQLYEQYF
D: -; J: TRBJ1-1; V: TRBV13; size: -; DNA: TGTGCCAGCAGCCAGTGGACGAACACTGAAGCTTTCTTT; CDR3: CASSQWTNTEAFF
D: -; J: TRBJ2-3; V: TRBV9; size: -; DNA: TGTGCCAGCAGCGTAAGCTTATCCTCCACAGATACGCAGTATTTT; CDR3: CASSVSLSSTDTQYF
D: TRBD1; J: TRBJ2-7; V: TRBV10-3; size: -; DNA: TGTGCCATCAGTCCCCAGACAGGGAATCACGAGCAGTACTTC; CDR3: CAISPQTGNHEQYF
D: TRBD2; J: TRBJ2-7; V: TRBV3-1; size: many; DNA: TGTGCCAGCAGCGGCGGGAGCGCCTACGAGCAGTACTTC; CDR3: CASSGGSAYEQYF
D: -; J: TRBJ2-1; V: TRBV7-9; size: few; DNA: TGTGCCAGCAGCTTAGAATCACGGGGTCACAATGAGCAGTTCTTC; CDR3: CASSLESRGHNEQFF
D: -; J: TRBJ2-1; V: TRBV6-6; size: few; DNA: TGTGCCAGCAGGCCCCTACAAACCCTCTACAATGAGCAGTTCTTC; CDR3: CASRPLQTLYNEQFF
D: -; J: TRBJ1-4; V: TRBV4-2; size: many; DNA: TGTGCCAGCAGCCAAGTGGGGGGGAATGAAAAACTGTTTTTT; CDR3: CASSQVGGNEKLFF
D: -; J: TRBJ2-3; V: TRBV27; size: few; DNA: TGTGCCAGCAGGGGCTTCTGGGGAGGCACAGATACGCAGTATTTT; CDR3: CASRGFWGGTDTQYF
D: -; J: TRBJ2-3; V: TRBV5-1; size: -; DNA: TGCGCCAGCAGCTGGCCATCGGGGGCGGCAGATACGCAGTATTTT; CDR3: CASSWPSGAADTQYF
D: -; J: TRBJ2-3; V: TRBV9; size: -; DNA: TGTGCCAGCAGCGTAGACGGGCTAGCAACTCACAGATACGCAGGGGACGGGGATACGCAGTATTTT; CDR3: CASSVDGLATHRYAGDGDTQYF
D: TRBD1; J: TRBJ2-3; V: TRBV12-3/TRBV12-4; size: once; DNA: TGTGCCAGCAGAGGGGACAGGGGGCGTCCAGATGCGCAGTATTTT; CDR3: CASRGDRGRPDAQYF
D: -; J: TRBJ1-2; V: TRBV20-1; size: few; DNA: TGCAGTGCTAGACGCCTATCGAGGGGGAGAGGTGGCTACACCTTC; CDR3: CSARRLSRGRGGYTF
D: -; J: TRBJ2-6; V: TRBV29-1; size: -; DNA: TGCAGCGTTGAAGGGGGGGCCCAGTTAAGCTCTGGGGCCAGCGTCCTGACTTTC; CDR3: CSVEGGAQLSSGASVLTF
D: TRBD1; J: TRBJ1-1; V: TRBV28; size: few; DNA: TGTGCCAGCGGGGACAGACAAAACACTGAAGCTTTCTTT; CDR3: CASGDRQNTEAFF
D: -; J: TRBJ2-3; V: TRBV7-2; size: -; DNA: TGTGCCAGCAGCTTTCCGGGACAAGCGTCGCAGTATTTT; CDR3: CASSFPGQASQYF
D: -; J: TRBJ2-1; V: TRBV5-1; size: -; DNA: TGCGCCAGCATCGACAGGTCAGCCGGTGAGCAGTTCTTC; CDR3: CASIDRSAGEQFF
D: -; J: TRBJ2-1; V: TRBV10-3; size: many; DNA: TGTGCCATCAGTGAGGGGACACTATACAATGAGCAGTTCTTC; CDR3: CAISEGTLYNEQFF
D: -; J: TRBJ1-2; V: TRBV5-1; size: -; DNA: TGCGCCAGCAGCTTGGCCGCCAATCAGCACGGCTACACCTTC; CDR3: CASSLAANQHGYTF
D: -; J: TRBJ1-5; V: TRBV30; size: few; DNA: TGTGCCTGGAGCGCAGGGGCGTTGCAGCCCCAGCATTTT; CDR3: CAWSAGALQPQHF
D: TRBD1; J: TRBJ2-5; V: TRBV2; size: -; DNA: TGTGCCAGCACCGAGCAGGGGGCGATAGAAGAGACCCAGTACTTC; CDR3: CASTEQGAIEETQYF
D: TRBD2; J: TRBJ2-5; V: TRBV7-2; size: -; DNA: TGTGCCAGCAGCCCAGGAGGGTTAGGGACTAACAGTCGGGAGACCCAGTACTTC; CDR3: CASSPGGLGTNSRETQYF
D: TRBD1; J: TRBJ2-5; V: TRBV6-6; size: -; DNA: TGTGCCAGCAGTTCCCCGGACAGGGCAGAGACCCAGTACTTC; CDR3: CASSSPDRAETQYF
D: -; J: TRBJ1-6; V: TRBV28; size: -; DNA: TGTGCCAGCAGAATACACAGGAATTCACCCCTCCACTTT; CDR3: CASRIHRNSPLHF